This is a list of T cell receptor beta chains from one sample in a study of vaccination effects on CD4 cells after COVID-19. The antigens for these receptors are not known. Clones were sequenced by immunoSEQ multiplex PCR, and TCRdb holds only the in-frame ones, with some missing. Among about 46,000 clones listed, approximately 74% were seen once. Sequenced here: CD4+ T cells from PBMCs cultured without peptide, sampled before COVID-19 vaccination. The receptors stem from a human donor who had a prior SARS-CoV-2 infection. The CDR3 runs from the conserved cysteine through the conserved F or W. Each record gives: CDR3 length, V gene, D gene, clone size, J gene, CDR3 protein, CDR3 DNA. D genes are given only for firm matches. Clone size is stated in some rows and not others, as once, few, many or a class when expanded.

length: 17; V: TRBV28; D: .; size: .; J: TRBJ1-4; CDR3: CASSFPYRTPTNEKLFF; DNA: TGTGCCAGCAGTTTTCCATATAGGACCCCAACTAATGAAAAACTGTTTTTT
length: 14; V: TRBV9; D: .; size: .; J: TRBJ1-2; CDR3: CASSGEPGNYGYTF; DNA: TGTGCCAGCAGCGGAGAACCAGGGAACTATGGCTACACCTTC
length: 16; V: TRBV4-1; D: TRBD1; size: few; J: TRBJ2-3; CDR3: CASSTQRTGGRDTQYF; DNA: TGCGCCAGCAGCACCCAAAGGACAGGGGGAAGAGATACGCAGTATTTT
length: 16; V: TRBV4-1; D: TRBD2; size: few; J: TRBJ2-7; CDR3: CASSQDRTSMIYEQYF; DNA: TGCGCCAGCAGCCAAGATCGGACTAGCATGATCTACGAGCAGTACTTC
length: 16; V: TRBV4-3; D: TRBD1; size: .; J: TRBJ1-2; CDR3: CASSQDWGTGGVGYTF; DNA: TGCGCCAGCAGCCAAGATTGGGGGACAGGGGGCGTTGGCTACACCTTC
length: 16; V: TRBV25-1; D: TRBD2; size: .; J: TRBJ2-1; CDR3: CASSPTGTSGSNEQFF; DNA: TGTGCCAGCAGCCCAACCGGGACTAGCGGGAGCAATGAGCAGTTCTTC
length: 16; V: TRBV11-2; D: TRBD1; size: .; J: TRBJ2-3; CDR3: CASSPGQGSHTDTQYF; DNA: TGTGCCAGCAGCCCAGGACAGGGGTCACACACAGATACGCAGTATTTT
length: 16; V: TRBV9; D: .; size: .; J: TRBJ1-4; CDR3: CASSAQDGATNEKLFF; DNA: TGTGCCAGCAGCGCGCAAGATGGTGCAACTAATGAAAAACTGTTTTTT
length: 10; V: TRBV19; D: .; size: .; J: TRBJ2-2; CDR3: CASGIGELFF; DNA: TGTGCCAGTGGAATCGGGGAGCTGTTTTTT
length: 15; V: TRBV11-1; D: .; size: once; J: TRBJ2-5; CDR3: CASSLTTGLQETQYF; DNA: TGTGCCAGCAGCCTCACCACGGGCCTCCAAGAGACCCAGTACTTC
length: 14; V: TRBV5-1; D: TRBD2; size: .; J: TRBJ2-1; CDR3: CASSQQSSGGGKFF; DNA: TGCGCCAGCAGCCAACAAAGTAGCGGGGGGGGAAAGTTCTTC
length: 16; V: TRBV9; D: TRBD2; size: once; J: TRBJ2-7; CDR3: CASSVTFTGGTNEQYF; DNA: TGTGCCAGCAGCGTGACGTTCACCGGGGGGACCAACGAGCAGTACTTC
length: 15; V: TRBV5-6; D: TRBD2; size: .; J: TRBJ2-3; CDR3: CASSSGTSGTDTQYF; DNA: TGTGCCAGCAGCTCCGGGACTAGCGGCACAGATACGCAGTATTTT
length: 13; V: TRBV2; D: .; size: .; J: TRBJ2-5; CDR3: CASSVVPGETQYF; DNA: TGTGCCAGCAGTGTTGTACCAGGAGAGACCCAGTACTTC
length: 14; V: TRBV2; D: .; size: few; J: TRBJ2-5; CDR3: CASTVGEYQETQYF; DNA: TGTGCCAGCACGGTGGGAGAGTACCAAGAGACCCAGTACTTC
length: 12; V: TRBV7-8; D: .; size: .; J: TRBJ2-1; CDR3: CASSSWTGEQFF; DNA: TGTGCCAGCAGCTCATGGACCGGTGAGCAGTTCTTC